Listed below are T cell receptor beta chains from one sample, sequenced in a study of T cell changes during pregnancy in multiple sclerosis. Only in-frame clones appear in the TCRdb table, and some are missing; sequencing was by immunoSEQ multiplex PCR. The repertoire holds tens of thousands of clones, with approximately 92% as singletons. The input for sequencing was CD4+ T cells from peripheral blood mononuclear cells, taken in the second trimester of pregnancy. The receptors shown here come from a female donor in good health, enrolled as a control in a pregnancy study. Both conserved end residues are part of each CDR3. A D gene is named only where the DNA matches it firmly. Some rows mark clone size as missing; the rest say once, few, many or name a class of expanded clone.

TRBJ1-1,TRBD1,TRBV10-3,14,-,TGTGCCATCAGTGGGTATACAGGGGGCACTGAAGCTTTCTTT,CAISGYTGGTEAFF
TRBJ1-6,-,TRBV18,14,-,TGTGCCAGCTCACCAGGGGGGGGAGGTTCACCCCTCCACTTT,CASSPGGGGSPLHF
TRBJ2-3,TRBD1,TRBV5-1,14,-,TGCGCCAGCAGCTGGGGGACAGGGCTTGATACGCAGTATTTT,CASSWGTGLDTQYF
TRBJ2-1,-,TRBV5-6,15,-,TGTGCCAGCAGCTTGCAGGGGAGGGAAAAAAATGAGCAGTTCTTC,CASSLQGREKNEQFF
TRBJ1-6,-,TRBV30,13,-,TGTGCCTGGAGTGGCCGGCCGGGGGAACCCCTCCACTTT,CAWSGRPGEPLHF
TRBJ2-1,TRBD2,TRBV2,14,-,TGTGCCAGCGTCGGACTAGCGGGGCCGGGCGAGCAGTTCTTC,CASVGLAGPGEQFF
TRBJ2-6,-,TRBV9,17,-,TGTGCCAGCAGCCGCGGGCACGGAAGCTCTGGGGCCAACGTCCTGACTTTC,CASSRGHGSSGANVLTF
TRBJ2-3,-,TRBV27,16,-,TGTGCCAGCAGTTTTAGGGGAGGATGGGAAACAGATACGCAGTATTTT,CASSFRGGWETDTQYF
TRBJ1-1,-,TRBV5-1,15,-,TGCGCCAGCAGTTCGCGGGGTGCCTCGAACACTGAAGCTTTCTTT,CASSSRGASNTEAFF
TRBJ2-1,-,TRBV9,15,-,TGTGCCAGCAGCGTGGAAGGGACTGATTTCAATGAGCAGTTCTTC,CASSVEGTDFNEQFF
TRBJ2-5,TRBD1,TRBV28,14,-,TGTGCCAGCAGCCCTAGACAGGGGGCAAAGACCCAGTACTTC,CASSPRQGAKTQYF
TRBJ2-7,TRBD1,TRBV18,11,-,TGTGCCAGCTCACCGGACAGGGGGCAGTACTTC,CASSPDRGQYF
TRBJ2-5,TRBD2,TRBV6-6,15,-,TGTGCCAGCAGTTACACACTCGGGGGGGCGGAGACCCAGTACTTC,CASSYTLGGAETQYF
TRBJ1-4,-,TRBV4-3,17,-,TGCGCCAGCAGCCAAGCTCTGTGGGCAGGGGAAGATGAAAAACTGTTTTTT,CASSQALWAGEDEKLFF
TRBJ2-7,-,TRBV6-5,14,-,TGTGCCAGCAGCGCGGACTGGAGAACCTACGAGCAGTACTTC,CASSADWRTYEQYF
TRBJ1-1,-,TRBV10-3,15,-,TGTGCCATCAGTGAAACCTACCGGGGGAGCACTGAAGCTTTCTTT,CAISETYRGSTEAFF
TRBJ2-1,TRBD2,TRBV5-1,15,once,TGCGCCAGCAGCTCCGGGACTAGCAACTACAATGAGCAGTTCTTC,CASSSGTSNYNEQFF
TRBJ1-5,-,TRBV27,14,-,TGTGCCAGCAGTCCAAACGACAGAAATCAGCCCCAGCATTTT,CASSPNDRNQPQHF
TRBJ1-4,-,TRBV19,15,-,TGTGCCAGTGGAAGCAGGGGTTTAGCTAATGAAAAACTGTTTTTT,CASGSRGLANEKLFF
TRBJ1-3,-,TRBV10-3,18,-,TGTGCCATCAGTGTTTTGGGGGGGCGCAGAAAAACTGGAAACACCATATATTTT,CAISVLGGRRKTGNTIYF
TRBJ2-7,-,TRBV6-5,13,-,TGTGCCAGCAGGCGACGGATAAGAGGCGAGCAGTACTTC,CASRRRIRGEQYF
TRBJ1-4,TRBD1,TRBV18,13,-,TGTGCCAGCTCGCGGGACAGGGATGAAAAACTGTTTTTT,CASSRDRDEKLFF
TRBJ2-5,TRBD2,TRBV13,20,-,TGTGCCAGCAGCCCACACCCTCCCGGGACTAGCGGGGGGGCCGTAGAGACCCAGTACTTC,CASSPHPPGTSGGAVETQYF
TRBJ1-5,-,TRBV7-2,13,-,TGTGCCAGCAGCTACACACATTCTCAGCCCCAGCATTTT,CASSYTHSQPQHF
TRBJ1-6,TRBD1,TRBV5-1,16,-,TGCGCCAGCAGCCCCGACAGGGTCTCCTATAATTCACCCCTCCACTTT,CASSPDRVSYNSPLHF
TRBJ2-3,-,TRBV5-1,13,-,TGCGCCAGCAGTTCGCGGGTCGAAGATACGCAGTATTTT,CASSSRVEDTQYF
TRBJ2-7,-,TRBV28,15,-,TGTGCCAGCAGCCCCTCAGCCGCGGGGACCTACGAGCAGTACTTC,CASSPSAAGTYEQYF
TRBJ2-5,-,TRBV30,12,-,TGTGCCGCGGACAGAAACCAAGAGACCCAGTACTTC,CAADRNQETQYF
TRBJ1-5,-,TRBV30,15,-,TGTGCCTGGAGTGTAGGGGGAAATAGCAATCAGCCCCAGCATTTT,CAWSVGGNSNQPQHF
TRBJ2-3,TRBD2,TRBV30,14,-,TGTGCCGGGCGACTAGCGGGGGGGGCAGATACGCAGTATTTT,CAGRLAGGADTQYF
TRBJ2-7,TRBD2,TRBV7-2,16,-,TGTGCCAGCAGCTTAAACTACGGCGGGACTACCTACGAGCAGTACTTC,CASSLNYGGTTYEQYF
TRBJ2-5,TRBD2,TRBV4-2,15,-,TGTGCCAGCAGCCGCTCGACTAGCGAGCAAGAGACCCAGTACTTC,CASSRSTSEQETQYF
TRBJ2-1,TRBD2,TRBV14,16,-,TGTGCCAGCAGCCATCCCGGACTAGCGGGGAGAAGGGAGCAGTTCTTC,CASSHPGLAGRREQFF
TRBJ2-1,-,TRBV6-5,11,-,TGTGCCAGCATCCAAAGGGGTGAGCAGTTCTTC,CASIQRGEQFF
TRBJ2-1,TRBD2,TRBV7-9,14,-,TGTGCCAGCAGCCTTGAGGGACTAGCGCGCGAGCAGTTCTTC,CASSLEGLAREQFF
TRBJ1-1,-,TRBV5-4,13,-,TGTGCCACCTCGCAGGGTACCAACACTGAAGCTTTCTTT,CATSQGTNTEAFF
TRBJ2-7,TRBD1,TRBV6-6,13,-,TGTGCCAGCAGTGGGACAGGGTGGTACGAGCAGTACTTC,CASSGTGWYEQYF
TRBJ1-1,TRBD1,TRBV19,16,-,TGTGCCAGTAGGACCGGGACAGGCGGGGGGAACACTGAAGCTTTCTTT,CASRTGTGGGNTEAFF
TRBJ2-1,-,TRBV4-2,12,-,TGTGCCAGCAGCCAAGCTGCGAGGGAGCAGTTCTTC,CASSQAAREQFF
TRBJ2-5,TRBD2,TRBV7-9,15,-,TGTGCCAGCAGCACGCGGGGGGGACTAAAAGAGACCCAGTACTTC,CASSTRGGLKETQYF
TRBJ2-3,-,TRBV2,12,-,TGTGCCAGCACGGTTATCGTAGATACGCAGTATTTT,CASTVIVDTQYF
TRBJ2-7,TRBD1,TRBV6-5,15,-,TGTGCCAGCAGTTACTCCGGGACAGGGATTTTCGAGCAGTACTTC,CASSYSGTGIFEQYF
TRBJ1-2,-,TRBV2,12,-,TGTGCCAGCAGTGATGGCAGCTATGGCTACACCTTC,CASSDGSYGYTF
TRBJ2-1,TRBD2,TRBV6-1,15,-,TGTGCCAGCAGGGGTGGAACTAGCGGTAACAATGAGCAGTTCTTC,CASRGGTSGNNEQFF
TRBJ2-5,-,TRBV7-8,14,-,TGTGCCAGCAGCTTAGAACAGGGTGGGAAGACCCAGTACTTC,CASSLEQGGKTQYF
TRBJ1-2,-,TRBV6-5,15,-,TGTGCCAGCAGTTACTCCTCACGCGCTAACTATGGCTACACCTTC,CASSYSSRANYGYTF